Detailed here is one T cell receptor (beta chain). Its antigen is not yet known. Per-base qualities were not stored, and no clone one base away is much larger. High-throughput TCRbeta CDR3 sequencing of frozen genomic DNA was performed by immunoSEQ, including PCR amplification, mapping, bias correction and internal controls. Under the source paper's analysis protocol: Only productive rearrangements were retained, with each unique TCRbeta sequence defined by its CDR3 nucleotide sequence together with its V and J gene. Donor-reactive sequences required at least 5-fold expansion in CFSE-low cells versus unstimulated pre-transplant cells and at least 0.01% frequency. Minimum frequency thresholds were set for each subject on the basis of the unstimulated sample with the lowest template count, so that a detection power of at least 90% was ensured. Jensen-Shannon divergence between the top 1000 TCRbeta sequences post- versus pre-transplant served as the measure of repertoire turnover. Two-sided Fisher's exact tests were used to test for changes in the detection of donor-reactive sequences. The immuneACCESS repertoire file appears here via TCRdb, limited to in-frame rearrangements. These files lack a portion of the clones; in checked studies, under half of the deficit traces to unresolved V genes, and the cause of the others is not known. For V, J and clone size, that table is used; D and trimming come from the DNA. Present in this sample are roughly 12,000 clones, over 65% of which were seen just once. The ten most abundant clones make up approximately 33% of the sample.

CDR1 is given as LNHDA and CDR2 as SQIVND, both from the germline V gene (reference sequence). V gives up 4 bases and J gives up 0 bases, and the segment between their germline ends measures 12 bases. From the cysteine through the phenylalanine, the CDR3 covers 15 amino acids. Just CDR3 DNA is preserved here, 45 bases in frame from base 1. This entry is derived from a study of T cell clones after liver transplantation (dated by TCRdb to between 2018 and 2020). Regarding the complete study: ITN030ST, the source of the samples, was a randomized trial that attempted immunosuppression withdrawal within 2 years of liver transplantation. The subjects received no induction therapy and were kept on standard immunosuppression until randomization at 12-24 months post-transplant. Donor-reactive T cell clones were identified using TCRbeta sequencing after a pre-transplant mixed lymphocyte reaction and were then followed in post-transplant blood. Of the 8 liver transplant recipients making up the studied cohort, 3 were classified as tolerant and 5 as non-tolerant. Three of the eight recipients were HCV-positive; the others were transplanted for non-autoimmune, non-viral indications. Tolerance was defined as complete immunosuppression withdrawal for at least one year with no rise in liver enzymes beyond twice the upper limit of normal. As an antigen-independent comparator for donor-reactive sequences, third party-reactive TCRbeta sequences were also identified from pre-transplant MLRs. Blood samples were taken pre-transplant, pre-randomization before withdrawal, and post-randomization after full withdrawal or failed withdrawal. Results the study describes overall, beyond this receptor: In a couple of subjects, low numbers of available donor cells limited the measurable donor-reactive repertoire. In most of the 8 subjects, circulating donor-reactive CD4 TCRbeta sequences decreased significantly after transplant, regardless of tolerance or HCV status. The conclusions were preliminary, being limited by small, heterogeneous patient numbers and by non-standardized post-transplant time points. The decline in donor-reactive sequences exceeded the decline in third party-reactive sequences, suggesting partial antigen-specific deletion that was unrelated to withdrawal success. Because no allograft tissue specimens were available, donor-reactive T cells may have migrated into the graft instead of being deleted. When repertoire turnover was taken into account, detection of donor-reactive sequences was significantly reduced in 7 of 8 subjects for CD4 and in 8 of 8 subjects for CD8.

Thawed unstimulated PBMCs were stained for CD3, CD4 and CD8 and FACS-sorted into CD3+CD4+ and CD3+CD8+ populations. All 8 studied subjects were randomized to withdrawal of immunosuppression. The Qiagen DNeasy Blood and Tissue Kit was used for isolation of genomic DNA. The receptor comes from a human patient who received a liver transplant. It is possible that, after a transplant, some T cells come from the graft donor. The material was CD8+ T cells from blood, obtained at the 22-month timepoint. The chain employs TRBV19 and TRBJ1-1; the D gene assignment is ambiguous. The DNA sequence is TGTGCCAGTAGTAAGAACAGATACATGAACACTGAAGCTTTCTTT. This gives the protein CASSKNRYMNTEAFF.